The TCR beta chain described here comes from a study of blood T cells in healthy people across ages. A second about 6 to 12 cycle PCR used barcoded and J-beta primers. TCRdb reprocessed the 5' RACE reads with MiXCR, giving one entry per CDR3 protein. There are around 800,000 distinct CDR3 sequences in the sample; 20% to 30% occur only once, and approximately 2.9% lies in the top ten. Deletions cut 6 bases from V and 5 bases from J, with 18 bases between. The CDR3 loop spans 15 amino acids. The same data also went into a second study, on T cells of mothers and their children.

The chain has TRBV12-3 or TRBV12-4 and TRBJ2-3, with D possibly matching TRBD1 (5 bases). The TCR was taken from a boy aged 10-17 years in good health. Sequencing used blood. The CDR3 region has the DNA TGTGCCAGCAGCCCCACAGGCGGACCCCGAGATACGCAGTATTTT. Translation gives CASSPTGGPRDTQYF.